This section outlines one T cell receptor (beta chain) sequence together with its context. What it binds is unknown. The data were taken from a study of siplizumab effects on memory and regulatory T cells. TCR templates numbering 80,000 to 100,000 were assayed per sample. Repertoires were generated with immunoSEQ multiplex PCR, while TCRdb's copy carries only in-frame clones and drops some. Found here are 100,000 to 120,000 clones, around nine tenths of them singletons; the top ten hold 1.3%. The study's findings and limits: No assignable naive or memory phenotype existed for roughly 80-97% of proliferating CD4+ or CD8+ clones. Mean Treg-derived proportions of mappable alloreactive CD4+ clones were roughly 70% for siplizumab and 25% to 30% for controls. The study found naive T cells seemingly more diverse than memory cells and seemingly major alloresponse contributors.

Germline V gene lookup returns CDR1 MNHEY and CDR2 SVGAGI. Trimming left V 5 bases short and J 3 bases short, with 17 bases between. This CDR3 spans 15 amino acids. This rearrangement joins TRBV6-5 to TRBJ2-7, with D perhaps TRBD1 (6 bases). The sequenced sample consisted of CD4+ T cells sorted from blood. This TCR was recovered from a human donor in good health. The CDR3, as DNA: TGTGCCAGCAGTCGGGCAAAGGACAGACTCTACGAGCAGTACTTC. Protein sequence: CASSRAKDRLYEQYF.